The rows below give T cell receptor beta chains drawn from one sample of a study of cytomegalovirus exposure and HLA in healthy donors. Sequencing used immunoSEQ multiplex PCR; TCRdb keeps in-frame clones, though not all of them. The repertoire holds around 170,000 clones, with 65% to 85% as singletons. Sequenced input: PBMCs. Receptor source: a girl between 10 and 17 years old in good health and CMV-seropositive. The CDR3 runs from the conserved cysteine through the conserved F or W.

>TRBV7-9|TRBJ2-7
CASSLAGAEQYF
>TRBV5-1|TRBJ2-2
CASSWGLAGLGELFF
>TRBV6-1|TRBJ2-7
CASTPRVGSYEQYF
>TRBV15|TRBJ1-2
CATSRGQGNYGYTF
>TRBV29-1|TRBJ1-2
CSAGASGRADGYTF
>TRBV7-9|TRBJ2-1
CASSRLGTGDEQFF
>TRBV18|TRBJ1-2
CASSLRGLALYGYTF
>TRBV19|TRBJ1-6
CASSRGQTNNSPLHF
>TRBV2|TRBJ2-1
CASSGGGGEQFF
>TRBV7-3|TRBJ2-2
CASSLGVVAGGETGELFF
>TRBV5-1|TRBJ2-7
CASSLLGAGLTYEQYF
>TRBV2|TRBJ1-5
CASRPMDRADNQPQHF
>TRBV6-1|TRBJ1-2
CASSEGTGAGYTF
>TRBV19|TRBJ1-1
CASTARGGNTEAFF
>TRBV27|TRBJ2-1
CASSLVGNEQFF
>TRBV5-1|TRBJ1-1
CASSLDRVGTEAFF